These T cell receptor beta chains were read from a single sample in a study of T cell responses to AZD1222 COVID-19 vaccine. TCRdb's copy holds only in-frame clones and misses some; the assay was immunoSEQ multiplex PCR. The sample lists 150,000 or so clones, about nine tenths occurring once. The source material was peripheral blood, sampled on day 0 of AZD1222 vaccination. These receptors originate from an adult in good health. CDR3s include the opening cysteine and the closing phenylalanine or tryptophan. A D gene is named only where the DNA matches it firmly. Size values are once, few and many counts, or a class for expanded clones, and some rows have none.

size	D	V	J	DNA	CDR3
.	TRBD1	TRBV7-2	TRBJ2-3	TGTGCCAGCAGACAGACAGGGCCAGATACGCAGTATTTT	CASRQTGPDTQYF
.	TRBD2	TRBV2	TRBJ2-2	TGTGCCAGCACCCCAGGAGGGGGACTAGCGGGGGCCGGGGAGCTGTTTTTT	CASTPGGGLAGAGELFF
.	.	TRBV19	TRBJ1-5	TGTGCCAGTGCACGGGATCGCAATCAGCCCCAGCATTTT	CASARDRNQPQHF
.	.	TRBV6-5	TRBJ1-2	TGTGCCAGCAGTTACGGGCGCTATGGCTACACCTTC	CASSYGRYGYTF
.	.	TRBV5-8	TRBJ1-5	TGTGCCAGCAGCTCGACACTCAATCAGCCCCAGCATTTT	CASSSTLNQPQHF
.	TRBD1	TRBV28	TRBJ2-5	TGTGCCAGCAGTCGACCGGGACAGAGAGAGACCCAGTACTTC	CASSRPGQRETQYF
.	.	TRBV2	TRBJ1-3	TGTGCCAGCAGTGAACAGGGCGCTGGAAACACCATATATTTT	CASSEQGAGNTIYF
.	.	TRBV9	TRBJ1-3	TGTGCCAGCAGCGCGACCCCACAGGGCTCTGGAAACACCATATATTTT	CASSATPQGSGNTIYF
.	.	TRBV12-3/TRBV12-4	TRBJ2-1	TGTGCCAGCAGTTTCTTGCGGAATGAGCAGTTCTTC	CASSFLRNEQFF
.	.	TRBV18	TRBJ1-1	TGTGCCAGCTCACAGGACCGTAAGAACACTGAAGCTTTCTTT	CASSQDRKNTEAFF
.	TRBD2	TRBV24-1	TRBJ2-1	TGTGCCACCGAACCAGGAAGCGGGACGTTCAATGAGCAGTTCTTC	CATEPGSGTFNEQFF
.	.	TRBV5-4	TRBJ2-3	TGTGCCAGCAGCCGCATCCAGGGGACAGATACGCAGTATTTT	CASSRIQGTDTQYF
.	TRBD1	TRBV7-9	TRBJ1-1	TGTGCCAGCAGCTATACAGGGGGTGAAGCTTTCTTT	CASSYTGGEAFF
.	.	TRBV4-2	TRBJ2-5	TGTGCCAGCAGCCAAGAGTCCAGGGCTTTTGAGACCCAGTACTTC	CASSQESRAFETQYF
.	TRBD1	TRBV19	TRBJ2-1	TGTGCCAGTAGTATCTACAGGGGGGACTCCTACAATGAGCAGTTCTTC	CASSIYRGDSYNEQFF
.	.	TRBV28	TRBJ1-6	TGTGCCAGCAGGCCTCTAAGTTCCCGGGTTTTTTCACCCCTCCACTTT	CASRPLSSRVFSPLHF
once	.	TRBV20-1	TRBJ2-2	TGCAGTGCTAGTGGGGCTCTCAGGACGGCGAACACCGGGGAGCTGTTTTTT	CSASGALRTANTGELFF
.	TRBD1	TRBV19	TRBJ1-1	TGTGCCAGTAGCGCCGGGACAGGCAGATCGTACACTGAAGCTTTCTTT	CASSAGTGRSYTEAFF
.	.	TRBV27	TRBJ2-4	TGTGCCAGCAGTCTAGACGATAACATTAAGAACATTCAGTACTTC	CASSLDDNIKNIQYF
.	.	TRBV28	TRBJ1-5	TGTGCCAGCACCCAGGGGTTGCGCAATCAGCCCCAGCATTTT	CASTQGLRNQPQHF
.	TRBD1	TRBV18	TRBJ1-6	TGTGCCAGCACTTTGGGACAGAATAATTCACCCCTCCACTTT	CASTLGQNNSPLHF
.	.	TRBV6-4	TRBJ2-1	TGTGCCAGCAGTGACTCGCCAGCTCCTAACAATGAGCAGTTCTTC	CASSDSPAPNNEQFF
few	TRBD1	TRBV6-2/TRBV6-3	TRBJ1-1	TGTGCCAGCAGTTACCCCCGGACAGGGGCCCTCACAAGCAACACTGAAGCTTTCTTT	CASSYPRTGALTSNTEAFF
.	.	TRBV6-5	TRBJ1-1	TGTGCCAGCAGTTACGTCGGCCGGCAGGGCACTGAAGCTTTCTTT	CASSYVGRQGTEAFF
.	.	TRBV5-1	TRBJ1-2	TGCGCCAGCAGCAGGGTGGTTGGCAGTGACTACACCTTC	CASSRVVGSDYTF
.	TRBD1	TRBV7-9	TRBJ2-1	TGTGCCAGCAGCTTAGCTTTGGGCAGGGGGAAATTGAATGAGCAGTTCTTC	CASSLALGRGKLNEQFF
.	.	TRBV28	TRBJ2-2	TGTGCCAGCCTTCGGACACTGAACACCGGGGAGCTGTTTTTT	CASLRTLNTGELFF
once	TRBD1	TRBV4-3	TRBJ2-2	TGCGCCAGCAGCCAGACTAGGACAGGGCCCGGGGAGCTGTTTTTT	CASSQTRTGPGELFF
.	TRBD1	TRBV29-1	TRBJ2-3	TGCAGCGTTGATAAGGGGGCGACAGATACGCAGTATTTT	CSVDKGATDTQYF
.	.	TRBV6-5	TRBJ1-5	TGTGCCAGCAGTTTAAGGGTAAAGCAGCCCCAGCATTTT	CASSLRVKQPQHF
.	.	TRBV7-2	TRBJ2-5	TGTGCCAGCAGCTTAGGTGTGGTAGAGGAGACCCAGTACTTC	CASSLGVVEETQYF
.	.	TRBV28	TRBJ2-2	TGTGCCAGCAGTTCCCTTTCTAGACGAGAATACACCGGGGAGCTGTTTTTT	CASSSLSRREYTGELFF
once	.	TRBV28	TRBJ1-2	TGTGCCAGCAGTTTAGCATCCTTTTTCTATGGCTACACCTTC	CASSLASFFYGYTF
.	.	TRBV4-2	TRBJ1-1	TGTGCCAGCAGCAGCCGGGTCCGAGGGACTGAAGCTTTCTTT	CASSSRVRGTEAFF
.	.	TRBV14	TRBJ2-7	TGTGCCAGCAGCCGACGGGATACGAGCTCCTACGAGCAGTACTTC	CASSRRDTSSYEQYF
.	.	TRBV18	TRBJ2-1	TGTGCCAGCTCACCAGGAGGAGATGAGCAGTTCTTC	CASSPGGDEQFF
.	.	TRBV11-3	TRBJ1-2	TGTGCCAGCACCCTCCCAGGGTCCCATGGCTACACCTTC	CASTLPGSHGYTF
.	TRBD1	TRBV10-3	TRBJ1-2	TGTGCCATCCGTGGGAGACAGGGGTTGGACTATGGCTACACCTTC	CAIRGRQGLDYGYTF
.	.	TRBV29-1	TRBJ2-3	TGCAGCGTAACCGGGCCCCCAGATACGCAGTATTTT	CSVTGPPDTQYF
.	TRBD1	TRBV4-1	TRBJ2-1	TGCGCCAGCAGCCAAGGATCCGCGGACCAGGGGGATGAGCAGTTCTTC	CASSQGSADQGDEQFF
.	TRBD1	TRBV4-2	TRBJ2-5	TGTGCCAGCAGCCAAGGGGTTAGGGGGCAGGAGACCCAGTACTTC	CASSQGVRGQETQYF
once	.	TRBV18	TRBJ2-2	TGTGCCAGCTCCCGCGCATACACCGGGGAGCTGTTTTTT	CASSRAYTGELFF
.	TRBD1	TRBV7-6	TRBJ1-1	TGTGCCAGCAGCGTGGGACAGGGGATTTTCACTGAAGCTTTCTTT	CASSVGQGIFTEAFF
.	TRBD1	TRBV6-1	TRBJ2-7	TGTGCCAGCAGTGAATGGGGACAGGGGTCCTACGAGCAGTACTTC	CASSEWGQGSYEQYF
.	.	TRBV15	TRBJ2-7	TGTGCCACCAGCAGAGATCTGGGGTACGAGCAGTACTTC	CATSRDLGYEQYF
.	.	TRBV28	TRBJ2-5	TGTGCCAGCATGGTGTCATACCAAGAGACCCAGTACTTC	CASMVSYQETQYF
few	TRBD2	TRBV7-2	TRBJ2-3	TGTGCCAGCAGGGCTAGCGGGAGTTCAGCAGATACGCAGTATTTT	CASRASGSSADTQYF
.	.	TRBV7-9	TRBJ2-7	TGTGCCAGCAGCTTTCAAGGCCACGAGCAGTACTTC	CASSFQGHEQYF
.	.	TRBV6-1	TRBJ1-5	TGTGCCAGCAGTGAGTCTGGGCAGTATAATCAGCCCCAGCATTTT	CASSESGQYNQPQHF
.	TRBD2	TRBV7-2	TRBJ2-5	TGTGCCAGCAGCTTCCAACCCAGCGGGGGGGCGGAGACCCAGTACTTC	CASSFQPSGGAETQYF
.	TRBD1	TRBV7-9	TRBJ2-5	TGTGCCAGCAGCAACCGGGACAGGGGCCAGTACTTC	CASSNRDRGQYF
.	TRBD1	TRBV19	TRBJ1-2	TGTGCCAGTAGTAGAACGACAGGGCCCTATGGCTACACCTTC	CASSRTTGPYGYTF
.	.	TRBV7-2	TRBJ1-5	TGTGCCAGCAGCGCCGGACAGTTAAGCAATCAGCCCCAGCATTTT	CASSAGQLSNQPQHF
once	.	TRBV28	TRBJ1-1	TGTGCCAGCAGTAAAGGGTTCGGGGGGTTTGAAGCTTTCTTT	CASSKGFGGFEAFF
.	.	TRBV6-5	TRBJ1-5	TGTGCCAGCAGTTACTCGCGCAGATCCGGTAATCAGCCCCAGCATTTT	CASSYSRRSGNQPQHF